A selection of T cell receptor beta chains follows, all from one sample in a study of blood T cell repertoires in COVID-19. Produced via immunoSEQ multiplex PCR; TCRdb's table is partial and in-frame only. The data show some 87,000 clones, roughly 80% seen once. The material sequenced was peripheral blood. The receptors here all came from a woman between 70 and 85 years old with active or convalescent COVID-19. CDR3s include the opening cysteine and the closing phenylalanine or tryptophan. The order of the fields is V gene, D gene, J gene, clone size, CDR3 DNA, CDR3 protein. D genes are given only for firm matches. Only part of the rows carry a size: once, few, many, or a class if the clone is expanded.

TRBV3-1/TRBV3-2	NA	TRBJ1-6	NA	TGTGCCAGCAGCCAAGACCCCCGGGGAGGACTTTCACCCCTCCACTTT	CASSQDPRGGLSPLHF
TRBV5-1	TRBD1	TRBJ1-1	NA	TGCGCCAGCAGCTTGTTCGGGGACAGGAATCAGGCTTTCTTT	CASSLFGDRNQAFF
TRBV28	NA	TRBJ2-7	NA	TGTGCCAGCAGTTTGCGGGGCCCGATGGGGGAGCAGTACTTC	CASSLRGPMGEQYF
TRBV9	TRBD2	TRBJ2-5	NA	TGTGCCAGCAGCGCGGGGGGGACCCGCGGAGAGACCCAGTACTTC	CASSAGGTRGETQYF
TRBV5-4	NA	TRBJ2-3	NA	TGTGCCAGCAGCCCTCTGGGCGGCACAGATACGCAGTATTTT	CASSPLGGTDTQYF
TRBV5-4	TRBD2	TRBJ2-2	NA	TGTGCCAGCAGCTTCGAGGGACTAGCGGGGACCGGGGAGCTGTTTTTT	CASSFEGLAGTGELFF
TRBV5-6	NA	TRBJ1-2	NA	TGTGCCAGCAGCTTTGAGCGCGCCGGCTACACCTTC	CASSFERAGYTF
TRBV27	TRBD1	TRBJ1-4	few	TGTGCCACTCGGGACAGCGGGAGGGAAAAACTGTTTTTT	CATRDSGREKLFF
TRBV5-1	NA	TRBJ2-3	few	TGCGCCAGCAGCCGGGGGACAGCTCGCACAGATACGCAGTATTTT	CASSRGTARTDTQYF
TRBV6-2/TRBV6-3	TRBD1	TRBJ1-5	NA	TGTGCCAGCAGTGCCATAACAGGGGTGCCCCAGCCCCAGCATTTT	CASSAITGVPQPQHF
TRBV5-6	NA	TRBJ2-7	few	TGTGCCAGCAGCTTGGGCGGCTGGGGGCGGAAGCTCTACGAGCAGTACTTC	CASSLGGWGRKLYEQYF
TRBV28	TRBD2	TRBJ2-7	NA	TGTGCCAGCTCGACTAGCGGCTACGAGCAGTACTTC	CASSTSGYEQYF
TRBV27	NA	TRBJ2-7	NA	TGTGCCAGCAGAGAAAGGGAGCTCTCCTACGAGCAGTACTTC	CASRERELSYEQYF
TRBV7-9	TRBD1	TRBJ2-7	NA	TGTGCCAGCAGCTTGACAGGGACCCTCGGCGAGCAGTACTTC	CASSLTGTLGEQYF
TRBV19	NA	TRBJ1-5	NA	TGTGCCAGTAGGCATATGGGACAAAACAATCAGCCCCAGCATTTT	CASRHMGQNNQPQHF
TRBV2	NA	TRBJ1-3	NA	TGTGCCAGCAGAGATACAGGGTCCGGAAACACCATATATTTT	CASRDTGSGNTIYF
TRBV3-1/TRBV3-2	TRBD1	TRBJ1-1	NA	TGTGCCAGCAGCCAACCCACTTTAACCGACAGGGGATTTGACACTGAAGCTTTCTTT	CASSQPTLTDRGFDTEAFF
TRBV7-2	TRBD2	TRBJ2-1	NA	TGTGCCAGCAGCTTAGACGGCGGGGGGGCGAGGGATGAGCAGTTCTTC	CASSLDGGGARDEQFF
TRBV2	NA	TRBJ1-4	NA	TGTGCCAGCAGTGCGGGAAGAACTAATGAAAAACTGTTTTTT	CASSAGRTNEKLFF
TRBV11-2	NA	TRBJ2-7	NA	TGTGCCAGCAGCCGCATGACAGGCTCCTACGAGCAGTACTTC	CASSRMTGSYEQYF
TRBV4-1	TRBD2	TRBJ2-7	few	TGCGCCAGCAGCCAAGAAGGACTAGCGGGGAGAGACGAGCAGTACTTC	CASSQEGLAGRDEQYF
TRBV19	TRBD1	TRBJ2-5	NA	TGTGCCAGTAGTATACGGACAGGGTCTCGGGAGACCCAGTACTTC	CASSIRTGSRETQYF
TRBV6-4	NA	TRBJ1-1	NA	TGTGCCAGCAGTAAACACCCCGGGCAGGGCCACATGAACACTGAAGCTTTCTTT	CASSKHPGQGHMNTEAFF
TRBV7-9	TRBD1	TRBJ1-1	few	TGTGCCAGCAGCCCCCGGGACAGGGTCTCTGAAGCTTTCTTT	CASSPRDRVSEAFF
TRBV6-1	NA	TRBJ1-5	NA	TGTGCCAGCAGCCCCGGGACTTCCAATCAGCCCCAGCATTTT	CASSPGTSNQPQHF
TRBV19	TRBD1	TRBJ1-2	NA	TGTGCCAGTAGTATAGATCGGGACAGGGGGCTTGGCTACACCTTC	CASSIDRDRGLGYTF
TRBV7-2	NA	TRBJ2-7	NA	TGTGCCAGCAGCGCAAAGGGGCCTCGCGAGCAGTACTTC	CASSAKGPREQYF
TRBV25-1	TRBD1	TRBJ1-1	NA	TGTGCCAGCATGGGCCAGGGGGCGAATGGAGCTTTCTTT	CASMGQGANGAFF
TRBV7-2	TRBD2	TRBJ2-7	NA	TGTGCCAGCAGCTTGGAGGTAGCGGGGTGGTACGAGCAGTACTTC	CASSLEVAGWYEQYF
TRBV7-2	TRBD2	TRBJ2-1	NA	TGTGCCAGCAGCCTGGTAGCGGGGGCCCTCTACAATGAGCAGTTCTTC	CASSLVAGALYNEQFF
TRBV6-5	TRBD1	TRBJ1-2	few	TGTGCCAGCAGTACCCGGACAGGGGATCATGGCTACACCTTC	CASSTRTGDHGYTF
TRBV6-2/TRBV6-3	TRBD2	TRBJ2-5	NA	TGTGCCAGCGGCCCAAGCGGGGGGCTGGAGACCCAGTACTTC	CASGPSGGLETQYF
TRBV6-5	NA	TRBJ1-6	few	TGTGCCAGCAGTCAAACAGGGTCCGGATCGATCCACTTT	CASSQTGSGSIHF
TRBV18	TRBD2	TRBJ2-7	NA	TGTGCCAGCTCACCACTAGCGGGGGGGCCTTCCGAGCAGTACTTC	CASSPLAGGPSEQYF
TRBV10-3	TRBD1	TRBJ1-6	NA	TGTGCCATCAGGGGACAGGTCTATAATTCACCCCTCCACTTT	CAIRGQVYNSPLHF
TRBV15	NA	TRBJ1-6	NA	TGTGCCACCAGCAGAGAGCTCCAGGGGAGCTCCTATAATTCACCCCTCCACTTT	CATSRELQGSSYNSPLHF
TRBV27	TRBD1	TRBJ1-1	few	TGTGCCAGCAGTCATTATACAGGGGGCACTGAAGCTTTCTTT	CASSHYTGGTEAFF
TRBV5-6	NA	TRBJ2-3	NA	TGTGCTAGCAGCTTGACGGGTGCTAGCACAGATACGCAGTATTTT	CASSLTGASTDTQYF
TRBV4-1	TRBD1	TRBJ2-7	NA	TGCGCCAGCAGCCACCGGGACAGCTACGAGCAGTACTTC	CASSHRDSYEQYF
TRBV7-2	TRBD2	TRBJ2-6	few	TGTGCCAGCAGCTTAGTCGCGACTAGCTCCTCTGGGGCCAACGTCCTGACTTTC	CASSLVATSSSGANVLTF
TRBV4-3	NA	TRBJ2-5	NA	TGCGCCAGCAGCCAGCAAAGCGAGGGGACTACCCAGTACTTC	CASSQQSEGTTQYF
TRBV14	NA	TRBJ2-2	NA	TGTGCCAGCAGCCAATTTAGGAGCGGGGAGCTGTTTTTT	CASSQFRSGELFF
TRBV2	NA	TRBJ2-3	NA	TGTGCCAGCAGCGCCTTGACTAGGACAGATACGCAGTATTTT	CASSALTRTDTQYF
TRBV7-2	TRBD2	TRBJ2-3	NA	TGTGCCAGCAGCTTTCAGCGGGGGGAAAATACGCAGTATTTT	CASSFQRGENTQYF
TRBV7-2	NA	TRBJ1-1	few	TGTGCCAGCAGCTTAGACAGAAAGGGGCGGAACACTGAAGCTTTCTTT	CASSLDRKGRNTEAFF